A single sample gave rise to the 5 T cell receptor beta chains below, sequenced in a study of neurological immune-mediated disorders (dated by TCRdb to the late 2010s). The sample's time point, from its label and the paper: longitudinal time-point 1 (baseline). The library relied on 5' RACE. The instrument was an Illumina HiSeq 2500. Using fastp at Q25 and MiXCR, TCRdb reprocessed the public reads and kept productive beta chains. Here each entry gathers all rows of one CDR3 protein and keeps the most common genes and DNA. A total of some 49,000 distinct CDR3 sequences appear in this sample, approximately 11% of them only once. The biggest ten clones account for less than 2% of the sample. Sequencing was carried out using PBMCs. All receptors derive from a woman in her thirties or forties in good health.

V and J are TRBV4-1 and TRBJ1-3, with D tentatively TRBD1 (6 bases). Trimming removed 0 bases at V and 1 base at J, with 16 bases between. Germline CDR1 and CDR2: MGHRA and YSYEKL. This CDR3 region has 18 residues. The CDR3 here is CASSQELRGAASGNTIYF. CDR3 sequence (DNA): TGCGCCAGCAGCCAAGAGCTTAGGGGGGCGGCATCTGGAAACACCATATATTTT.

This clonotype appeared many times. The chain has TRBV18 and TRBJ1-5, with 8 bases that match TRBD1. The length of the CDR3 is 15 residues. J gave up 4 bases and V 6 bases, and 8 bases lay outside the gene matches. Germline V gene lookup returns CDR1 KGHSH and CDR2 LQKENI. CDR3 sequence: CASSGTGPLNQPQHF. CDR3 DNA: TGTGCCAGCTCCGGGACAGGTCCTCTTAATCAGCCCCAGCATTTT.

This clonotype was seen repeatedly, ten times or more. The chain carries TRBV6-2 or TRBV6-3 and TRBJ2-3; D perhaps matches TRBD1 (7 bases). V was pared by 1 base and J by 3 bases, with 11 bases between. Looked up from germline, CDR1 is MNHEY and CDR2 is SVGEGT. The CDR3 length is 15 residues. CDR3 in amino acids: CASSYWAGGTDTQYF. Written as DNA, the CDR3 is TGTGCCAGCAGTTACTGGGCAGGGGGGACAGATACGCAGTATTTT.

This CDR3 is CSARHTSSYEQYF. CDR3 bases: TGCAGTGCTAGACATACATCTTCCTACGAGCAGTACTTC. V is TRBV20-1 and J is TRBJ2-7; no clear D gene. Looked up from germline, CDR1 is DFQATT and CDR2 is SNEGSKA (reference sequence). The V end lost 2 bases, the J end lost 1 base, and 9 bases lay between the germline ends. The CDR3 spans 13 residues.

This clonotype was detected many times. This chain uses TRBV6-6 with TRBJ2-7; D could derive from TRBD1 or TRBD2 (5 bases each). Trimming cost V 7 bases and J 6 bases, with 16 bases left between them. CDR3 length: 13 residues. CDR1 is MNHNY and CDR2 is SVGAGI in the germline V gene (reference sequence). The CDR3 sequence: CASIKAGTFEQYF. The CDR3 bases are TGTGCCAGCATAAAGGCAGGGACCTTCGAGCAGTACTTC.